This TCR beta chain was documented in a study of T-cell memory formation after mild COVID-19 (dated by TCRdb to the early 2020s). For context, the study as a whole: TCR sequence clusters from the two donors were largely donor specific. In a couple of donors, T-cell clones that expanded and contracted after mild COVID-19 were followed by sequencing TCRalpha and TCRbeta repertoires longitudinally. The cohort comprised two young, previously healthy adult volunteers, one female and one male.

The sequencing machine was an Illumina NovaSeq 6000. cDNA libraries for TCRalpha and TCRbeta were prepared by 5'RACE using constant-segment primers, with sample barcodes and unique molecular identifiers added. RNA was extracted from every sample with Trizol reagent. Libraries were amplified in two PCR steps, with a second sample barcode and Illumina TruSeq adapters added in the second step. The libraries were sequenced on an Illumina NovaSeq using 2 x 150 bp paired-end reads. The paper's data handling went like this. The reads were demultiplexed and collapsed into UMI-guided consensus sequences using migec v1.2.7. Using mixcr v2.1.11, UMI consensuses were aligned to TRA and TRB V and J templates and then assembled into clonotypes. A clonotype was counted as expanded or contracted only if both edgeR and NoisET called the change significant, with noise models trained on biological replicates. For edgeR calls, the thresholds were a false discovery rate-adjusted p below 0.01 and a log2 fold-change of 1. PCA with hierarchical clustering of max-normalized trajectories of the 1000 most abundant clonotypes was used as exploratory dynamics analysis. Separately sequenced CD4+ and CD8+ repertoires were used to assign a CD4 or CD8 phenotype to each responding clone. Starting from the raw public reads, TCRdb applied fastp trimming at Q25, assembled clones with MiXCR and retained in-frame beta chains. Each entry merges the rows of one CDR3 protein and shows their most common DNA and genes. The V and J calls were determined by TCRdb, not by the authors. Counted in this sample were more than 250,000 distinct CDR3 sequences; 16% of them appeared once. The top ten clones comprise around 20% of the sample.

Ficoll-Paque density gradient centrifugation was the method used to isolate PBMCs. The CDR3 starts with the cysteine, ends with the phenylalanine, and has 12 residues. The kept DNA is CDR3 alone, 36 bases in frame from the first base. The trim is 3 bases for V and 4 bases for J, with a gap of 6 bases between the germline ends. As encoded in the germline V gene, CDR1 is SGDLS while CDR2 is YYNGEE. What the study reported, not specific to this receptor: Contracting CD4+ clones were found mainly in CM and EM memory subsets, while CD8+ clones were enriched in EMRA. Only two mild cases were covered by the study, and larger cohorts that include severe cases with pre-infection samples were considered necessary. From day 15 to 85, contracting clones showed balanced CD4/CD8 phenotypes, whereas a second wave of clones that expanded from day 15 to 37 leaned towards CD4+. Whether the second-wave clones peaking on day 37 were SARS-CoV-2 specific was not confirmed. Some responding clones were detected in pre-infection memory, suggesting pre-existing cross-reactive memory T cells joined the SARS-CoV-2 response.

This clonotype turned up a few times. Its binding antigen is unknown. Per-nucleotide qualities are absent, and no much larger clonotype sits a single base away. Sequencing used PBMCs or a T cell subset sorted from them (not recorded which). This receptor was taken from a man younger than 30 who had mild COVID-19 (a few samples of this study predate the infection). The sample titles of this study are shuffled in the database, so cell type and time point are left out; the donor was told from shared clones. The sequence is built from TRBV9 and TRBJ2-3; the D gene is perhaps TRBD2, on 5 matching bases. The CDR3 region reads CASSEDSDTQYF. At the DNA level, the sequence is TGTGCCAGCAGCGAGGACTCAGATACGCAGTATTTT.